The source of this T cell receptor (beta chain) is a study of blood T cell repertoires in COVID-19 (TCRdb year 2020). For the study in its entirety: Samples from collaborators originated in the United States, Italy and Spain and spanned both the acute and convalescent phases of COVID-19. The dataset comprised deeply sampled blood TCRbeta repertoires from subjects exposed to, actively infected with, or recovered from COVID-19. Sample metadata almost always included a de-identified subject ID, COVID-19 status, age in years and sex. Samples came from the ongoing ImmuneRACE study (first 160 participants) plus 1,254 subjects from 6 global collaborators. The repertoires were made available in a free public database intended to serve as a resource for research on the immune response to SARS-CoV-2. HLA class I and class II types, where available, came from metadata supplied by the sample provider rather than from assay-based typing. The material from the prospective study consisted of cDNA or gDNA derived from T cells, B-cell-depleted T cells, or PBMCs. Overall results and qualifications from the work: How much clinical and demographic metadata was included differed by source and by participant, and the metadata was provided uncurated.

At one collaborating source in Seattle, patients were enrolled during active infection and were followed longitudinally through the course of disease. Whole blood was collected in K2EDTA tubes by collaborating institutions according to the institutions' own protocols. For TCRbeta analysis, collaborators shipped samples in one of three forms: frozen whole blood, isolated PBMCs, or DNA extracted from either of those sample types. From the germline V gene, CDR1 is SGDLS and CDR2 is YYNGEE. V is shortened by 4 bases, J by 3 bases, and the region joining them spans 8 bases. The CDR3 runs 13 residues from the cysteine to the phenylalanine. This entry keeps only the CDR3 DNA: 39 bases, framed from base 1. The immunoSEQ Assay, a bias-controlled multiplex PCR, was used to amplify TCRbeta CDR3 regions from genomic DNA. Per the original workflow: Within the assay, amplification of reference gene primers was used to estimate how many nucleated cells each sample contained. To quantify the absolute abundance of each unique TCRbeta CDR3 rearrangement, sequence reads were collapsed and filtered. Productive Simpson clonality was computed per sample as the square root of Simpson's diversity index over productive rearrangements. TCRdb limited this immuneACCESS table to in-frame rearrangements with V and J called. A share of clones is missing; checked studies link under half to unresolved V genes, and the rest is unexplained. V, J and clone size were drawn from that table, and D and trimming were deduced from the DNA. The sample has over 50,000 clones on record, roughly 72% of them singletons. In total, the top ten clones hold around 4.8% of the sample.

In the case of this clone: Its cognate antigen has yet to be identified. The record has no base qualities; no much larger clone is one base away.

The TCR sequence derives from a woman in her 70s with COVID-19, enrolled during active disease. Recombination linked TRBV9 to TRBJ1-3; no D gene is confidently identified. The sample taken for sequencing was peripheral blood. The DNA sequence reads TGTGCCAGCAGCCCCTTTGTTGGAAACACCATATATTTT. This is translated as CASSPFVGNTIYF. The CDR3, completed at both ends by the reference TRBV9 and TRBJ1-3 genes, gives the full variable domain DSGVTQTPKHLITATGQRVTLRCSPRSGDLSVYWYQQSLDQGLQFLIQYYNGEERAKGNILERFSAQQFPDLHSELNLSSLELGDSALYFCASSPFVGNTIYFGEGSWLTVV.